What follows describes a single T cell receptor beta chain. Its antigen remains unknown. This entry is derived from a study of CD8+CD57+ T cells in acquired aplastic anemia. Genomic DNA was employed as the template in profiling TCR beta VDJ and CDR3. From the reads, TCRdb called clonotypes with MiXCR, one entry per CDR3 protein. The data hold 150,000 to 200,000 distinct CDR3 sequences, with over 60% observed a single time. Trimming stripped 3 bases from V and 0 bases from J, with 8 bases between. Germline CDR1 reads DFQATT; CDR2 reads SNEGSKA (reference sequence). This CDR3 is built from 13 residues. Regarding the study as a whole: Patients and controls turned out to have roughly 30 CD8+ CDR3 sequences in common.

The specimen was sorted CD4+, CD8+, or CD8+CD57+ T cells (not recorded which) from PBMCs. The V and J genes are TRBV20-1 and TRBJ2-5, with D unclear. This TCR was recovered from a human donor with severe aplastic anemia or a healthy control (not recorded which). CDR3 coding DNA: TGCAGTGCTAGGTACCGATACCAAGAGACCCAGTACTTC. It yields the protein CSARYRYQETQYF.